This passage covers 26 T cell receptor beta chains from one sample sequenced in a study of blood T cell repertoires in COVID-19. Some clones are missing from TCRdb's copy, which holds only in-frame ones; the method was immunoSEQ multiplex PCR. The profile shows roughly 160,000 clones, roughly 84% of them singletons. The sample comprised peripheral blood. These receptors all stem from a woman aged 55-75 years with acute or convalescent COVID-19.

V gene TRBV6-1 combines with J gene TRBJ2-7, with a weak D call TRBD2 (7 bases). The V end lost 3 bases, the J end lost 9 bases, and 21 bases lay between the germline ends. The CDR3 runs to 15 residues. Germline assignment: CDR1 MNHNS and CDR2 SASEGT. For the CDR3, the DNA is TGTGCCAGCAGTGAGGGGAGACTAGGGGGAGGGCGGCAGTACTTC. Residues: CASSEGRLGGGRQYF.

The rearrangement joins TRBV4-1 to TRBJ1-2; possible D gene TRBD1, 5 bases. This CDR3 has 13 amino acids. The V gene lost 3 bases and the J gene lost 6 bases, with 11 bases spanning the gap. From germline, CDR1 is MGHRA and CDR2 YSYEKL. For the CDR3, the DNA is TGCGCCAGCAGCCAGAGACAGCGCGATGGCTACACCTTC. As protein: CASSQRQRDGYTF.

The chain joins TRBV4-3 to TRBJ1-6; the D is unclear. The CDR3 sequence is 18 residues long. CDR1 is LGHNA and CDR2 is YSLEER in the germline V gene. Trimming removed 0 bases from V and 0 bases from J, with 12 bases in between. The CDR3, as DNA: TGCGCCAGCAGCCAAGATCTGGGAGGGAGCTCCTATAATTCACCCCTCCACTTT. Protein product: CASSQDLGGSSYNSPLHF.

CDR3 sequence (DNA): TGTGCCAGCAGTATGGCCGCCTATAATTCACCCCTCCACTTT. This gives the protein CASSMAAYNSPLHF. This chain connects TRBV27 to TRBJ1-6; D is unresolved. Germline lookup yields CDR1 MNHEY and CDR2 SMNVEV (reference sequence). This CDR3 is built from 14 residues. V was cut by 5 bases and J by 2 bases, with 7 bases left in between.

This chain joins TRBV4-1 and TRBJ1-1, with 8 bases aligning to TRBD1. Trimming took 3 bases from V and 0 from J; bases not matched to a gene: 3. Germline-derived CDR1 and CDR2 are MGHRA and YSYEKL. The CDR3 extends over 15 amino acids. The CDR3 protein is CASSQDRVMNTEAFF. Written as DNA, the CDR3 is TGCGCCAGCAGCCAGGACAGGGTCATGAACACTGAAGCTTTCTTT.

The V gene is TRBV19, the J gene TRBJ1-5; TRBD1 matches 7 bases. The trim removed 6 bases at V and 1 base at J, leaving 6 bases unmatched. This CDR3 comprises 15 residues. Germline CDR1 and CDR2: LNHDA and SQIVND (reference sequence). Here the CDR3 DNA reads TGTGCCAGTAGCCTAGACAGGGTCAGCAATCAGCCCCAGCATTTT. This sequence encodes CASSLDRVSNQPQHF.

The table lists this clone with a count of one. The rearrangement links TRBV9 to TRBJ1-2, with 7 bases identical to TRBD1. V trimming: 4 bases; J trimming: 4 bases; junction bases outside the gene matches: 7. The CDR3 loop spans 14 amino acids. Germline CDR1 and CDR2: SGDLS and YYNGEE. Here the CDR3 reads CASSYRGVGYGYTF. The DNA for the CDR3 is TGTGCCAGCAGCTACAGGGGTGTGGGCTATGGCTACACCTTC. Looking up the rest from reference TRBV9 and TRBJ1-2 gives the full variable domain: DSGVTQTPKHLITATGQRVTLRCSPRSGDLSVYWYQQSLDQGLQFLIQYYNGEERAKGNILERFSAQQFPDLHSELNLSSLELGDSALYFCASSYRGVGYGYTFGSGTRLTVV.

V is TRBV5-1 and J is TRBJ1-6; possible D gene TRBD1, 5 bases. Germline CDR1 is SGHRS and CDR2 is YFSETQ. V lost 1 base and J 2 bases, leaving 22 bases between the germline ends. The CDR3 length is 20 residues. CDR3 loop: CASSLFGVKGGTAYNSPLHF. CDR3 DNA: TGCGCCAGCAGCTTGTTTGGCGTCAAAGGCGGGACGGCCTATAATTCACCCCTCCACTTT.

The rearrangement joins TRBV7-9 to TRBJ2-1; 7 nucleotides agree with TRBD2. Trimming cost V 2 bases and J 3 bases; bases outside gene matches: 4. Germline V gives CDR1 SEHNR, CDR2 FQNEAQ (reference sequence). CDR3 size: 15 residues. CDR3 DNA sequence: TGTGCCAGCAGCTTAATAGGGGAGGGCTACAATGAGCAGTTCTTC. It specifies CASSLIGEGYNEQFF.

The chain has TRBV7-2 and TRBJ1-1, with D hard to call. This CDR3 has 14 amino acids. Germline values: CDR1 SGHTA, CDR2 FQGNSA. Deletions cut 5 bases from V and 0 bases from J, with 10 bases between. CDR3 nucleotide sequence: TGTGCCAGCAGCCCCCAGTTAATGAACACTGAAGCTTTCTTT. Protein: CASSPQLMNTEAFF.

CDR3 nucleotides: TGTGCCAGCAGCCTATTGCGGGGGGGACACAACGAGCAGTACTTC. It specifies CASSLLRGGHNEQYF. The V and J genes are TRBV14 and TRBJ2-7, with 9 bases lining up with TRBD2. Trimming removed 4 bases from V and 5 bases from J; junction bases left unmatched: 9. The CDR3 length is 15 residues. Per germline, CDR1 SGHDN and CDR2 FVKESK.

The V gene is TRBV28, the J gene TRBJ1-3, with D perhaps matching TRBD1 (6 bases). Trimming removed 4 bases at V and 0 bases at J, with 10 bases between. CDR3 size: 15 residues. CDR1 and CDR2 (germline): MDHEN, SYDVKM. CDR3 bases: TGTGCCAGCAGTTCTGACAGGCCCTCTGGAAACACCATATATTTT. It yields the protein CASSSDRPSGNTIYF.

The chain has TRBV6-2 or TRBV6-3 and TRBJ2-1; D unclear. The V gene lost 5 bases and the J gene lost 0 bases, with 11 bases spanning the gap. CDR3 length equals 15 residues. Germline V CDR1 and CDR2: MNHEY, SVGEGT. Here the CDR3 DNA reads TGTGCCAGCAGTCCCCGGGTGAGCTCCTACAATGAGCAGTTCTTC. Residues: CASSPRVSSYNEQFF.

The chain uses TRBV12-3 or TRBV12-4 and TRBJ1-5; D possibly corresponds to TRBD1 (6 bases). This CDR3 is 13 amino acids long. The ends were cut back, 1 base at V and 6 bases at J, with 7 bases in the middle. In DNA, the CDR3 is TGTGCCAGCAGTTTAGGGGGGCCTCAGCCCCAGCATTTT. Amino acids: CASSLGGPQPQHF.

The chain has TRBV18 and TRBJ1-5, with D hard to call. There are 15 residues in the CDR3. Germline V gives CDR1 KGHSH, CDR2 LQKENI. Trimming shortened V by 5 bases and J by 1 base, and 12 bases separated the two germline ends. The CDR3 DNA reads TGTGCCAGCTCATCCTCCGGGTCGAGCAATCAGCCCCAGCATTTT. Translating gives CASSSSGSSNQPQHF.

This chain connects TRBV5-1 to TRBJ1-6; D perhaps matches TRBD1 (6 bases). The CDR3 covers 14 residues. V lost 0 bases and J lost 8, with 9 bases in between. Germline V gene sequence: CDR1 SGHRS, CDR2 YFSETQ. CDR3 loop: CASSLGPGDSPLHF. CDR3 bases: TGCGCCAGCAGCTTGGGTCCAGGGGATTCACCCCTCCACTTT.

The chain carries TRBV2 and TRBJ1-5; the match to TRBD1 covers 7 bases. V trimming: 6 bases; J trimming: 7 bases; junction bases outside the gene matches: 12. This CDR3 has 15 residues. Germline V gives CDR1 SNHLY, CDR2 FYNNEI. The CDR3 DNA follows: TGTGCCAGCAGCCCGACAGGGCAATTTCGGCAGCCCCAGCATTTT. This sequence encodes CASSPTGQFRQPQHF.

There are a few counts of this clone. V and J are TRBV15 and TRBJ2-3; D is unresolved. The V end lost 3 bases, the J end lost 0 bases, and 7 bases lay between the germline ends. The germline gives CDR1 LNHNV, CDR2 YYDKDF (reference sequence). This CDR3 is built from 14 residues. The DNA of the CDR3 is TGTGCCACCAGCAGTGGAGCCAGCACAGATACGCAGTATTTT. Amino acids: CATSSGASTDTQYF.

V is TRBV11-2 and J is TRBJ1-4; no clear D. This CDR3 comprises 13 residues. V was shortened by 5 bases and J by 10 bases, with 14 bases between the two germline ends. The germline CDR1 and CDR2 sequences are SGHAT and FQNNGV. The CDR3 coding sequence is TGTGCCAGCAGCATCTCCGGAGGTGGAAAACTGTTTTTT. The encoded protein is CASSISGGGKLFF.

This chain uses TRBV27 with TRBJ2-2; 9 bases are shared with TRBD1. V lost 6 bases and J lost 1; bases outside the gene matches: 12. CDR1 is MNHEY, CDR2 SMNVEV, per germline (reference sequence). The CDR3 consists of 18 residues. In DNA, the CDR3 is TGTGCCAGCAGCCGGGACAGGGTCTTGGGTTGGAACACCGGGGAGCTGTTTTTT. Translation: CASSRDRVLGWNTGELFF.

The genes are TRBV2 and TRBJ1-4, with D tentatively TRBD1 (6 bases). Germline CDR1 is SNHLY and CDR2 is FYNNEI. The CDR3 runs to 18 residues. V was clipped by 6 bases and J by 0 bases, with 20 bases between them. The CDR3 DNA is TGTGCCAGCAGGCCCCCGGGACAAAAAGTTGCAACTAATGAAAAACTGTTTTTT. Its translation: CASRPPGQKVATNEKLFF.

This clone has a single count. This rearrangement joins TRBV7-8 to TRBJ1-2, with D maybe TRBD1 (5 bases). The CDR3 spans 12 residues. Trimming shortened V by 3 bases and J by 8 bases, and 10 bases separated the two germline ends. Germline V gene sequence: CDR1 SGHVS, CDR2 FQNEAQ. This CDR3 is CASSLIQGGYTF. The CDR3 coding sequence is TGTGCCAGCAGCTTGATTCAGGGCGGCTACACCTTC.

The chain has TRBV5-1 and TRBJ2-3, with TRBD2 as a possible D gene (6 bases). This CDR3 region has 14 residues. Germline V gene data show CDR1 as SGHRS and CDR2 as YFSETQ. Trimming stripped 3 bases from V and 4 bases from J, with 12 bases between. The chain's CDR3 is CASSSGLLPDTQYF. Here the CDR3 DNA reads TGCGCCAGCAGCTCGGGACTGCTCCCAGATACGCAGTATTTT.

This rearrangement joins TRBV4-1 to TRBJ2-2, with 10 bases aligning to TRBD2. J was trimmed by 6 bases and V by 0 bases; bases with no gene match: 10. Germline V CDR1 and CDR2: MGHRA, YSYEKL. The CDR3 length is 18 residues. This CDR3 is CASSQEKGLAGGAGELFF. Here the CDR3 DNA reads TGCGCCAGCAGCCAAGAAAAGGGGTTAGCGGGGGGCGCCGGGGAGCTGTTTTTT.

The chain employs TRBV6-1 and TRBJ2-1; D may be TRBD1 (6 bases). The ends were cut back, 1 base at V and 4 bases at J, with 8 bases in the middle. The V gene's germline CDR1 is MNHNS and CDR2 SASEGT. CDR3 size: 14 residues. DNA of the CDR3: TGTGCCAGCAGTGAAGACAGGGTTTACAATGAGCAGTTCTTC. Translation gives CASSEDRVYNEQFF.

This chain uses TRBV6-1 with TRBJ2-7; 10 bases align to TRBD1. This CDR3 region has 16 residues. Trimming cost V 1 base and J 5 bases; bases outside gene matches: 8. The V gene's germline CDR1 is MNHNS and CDR2 SASEGT. CDR3 DNA sequence: TGTGCCAGCAGTGAAGGGGAGGGGACAGGGGTGAACGAGCAGTACTTC. As protein: CASSEGEGTGVNEQYF.